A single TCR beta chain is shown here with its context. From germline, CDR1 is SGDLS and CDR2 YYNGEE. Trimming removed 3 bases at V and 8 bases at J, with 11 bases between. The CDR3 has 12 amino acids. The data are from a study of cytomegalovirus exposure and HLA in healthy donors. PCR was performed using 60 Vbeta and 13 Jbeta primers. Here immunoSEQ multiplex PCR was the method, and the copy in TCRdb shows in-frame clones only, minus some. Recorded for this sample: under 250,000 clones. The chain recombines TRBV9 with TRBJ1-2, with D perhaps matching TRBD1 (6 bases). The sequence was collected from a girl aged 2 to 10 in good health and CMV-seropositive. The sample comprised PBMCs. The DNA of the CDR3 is TGTGCCAGCAGCGGGGGGCAATACGGCTACACCTTC. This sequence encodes CASSGGQYGYTF. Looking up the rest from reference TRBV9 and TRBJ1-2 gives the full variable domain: DSGVTQTPKHLITATGQRVTLRCSPRSGDLSVYWYQQSLDQGLQFLIQYYNGEERAKGNILERFSAQQFPDLHSELNLSSLELGDSALYFCASSGGQYGYTFGSGTRLTVV.